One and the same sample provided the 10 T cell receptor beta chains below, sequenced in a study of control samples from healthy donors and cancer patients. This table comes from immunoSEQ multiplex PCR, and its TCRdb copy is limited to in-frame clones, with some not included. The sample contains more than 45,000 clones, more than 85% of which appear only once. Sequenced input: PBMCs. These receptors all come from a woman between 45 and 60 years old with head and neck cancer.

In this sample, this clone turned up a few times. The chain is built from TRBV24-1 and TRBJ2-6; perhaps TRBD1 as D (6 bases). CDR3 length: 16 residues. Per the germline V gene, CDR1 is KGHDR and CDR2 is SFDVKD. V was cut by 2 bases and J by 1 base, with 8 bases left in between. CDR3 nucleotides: TGTGCCACCAGTGATTCTGACAGGTCTGGGGCCAACGTCCTGACTTTC. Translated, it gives CATSDSDRSGANVLTF.

CDR3 sequence: CSGRQAPYGGYTF. The CDR3 DNA reads TGCAGCGGAAGACAGGCCCCTTACGGAGGCTACACCTTC. This chain uses TRBV29-1 with TRBJ1-2; D is possibly TRBD1 (6 bases). Germline values: CDR1 SQVTM, CDR2 ANQGSEA. This CDR3 has 13 residues. V shed 7 bases and J shed 8 bases, with 20 bases lying between them. The variable domain in full, completed from reference TRBV29-1 and TRBJ1-2, reads SAVISQKPSRDICQRGTSLTIQCQVDSQVTMMFWYRQQPGQSLTLIATANQGSEATYESGFVIDKFPISRPNLTFSTLTVSNMSPEDSSIYLCSGRQAPYGGYTFGSGTRLTVV.

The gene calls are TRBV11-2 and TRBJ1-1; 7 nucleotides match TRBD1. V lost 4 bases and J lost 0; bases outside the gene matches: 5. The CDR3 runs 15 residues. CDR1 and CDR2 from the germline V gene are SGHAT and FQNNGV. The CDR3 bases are TGTGCCAGCAGCTCAACAGGGGATGTGAACACTGAAGCTTTCTTT. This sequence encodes CASSSTGDVNTEAFF.

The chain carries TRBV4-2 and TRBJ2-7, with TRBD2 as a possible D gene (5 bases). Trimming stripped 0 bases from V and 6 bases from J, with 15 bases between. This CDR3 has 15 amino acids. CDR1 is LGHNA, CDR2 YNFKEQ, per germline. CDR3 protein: CASSQDWTLSVEQYF. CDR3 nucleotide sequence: TGTGCCAGCAGCCAAGATTGGACTCTATCGGTCGAGCAGTACTTC.

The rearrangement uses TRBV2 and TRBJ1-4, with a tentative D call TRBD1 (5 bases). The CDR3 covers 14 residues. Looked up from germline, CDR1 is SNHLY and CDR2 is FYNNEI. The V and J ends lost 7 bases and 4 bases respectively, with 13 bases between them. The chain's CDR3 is CASIVTRDNEKLFF. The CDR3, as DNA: TGTGCCAGCATTGTGACCAGGGATAATGAAAAACTGTTTTTT.

DNA of the CDR3: TGTGCCTGGAGTGGACTTGACAGGCCCCCTTCCACAGATACGCAGTATTTT. The encoded protein is CAWSGLDRPPSTDTQYF. V usage is TRBV30 and J usage is TRBJ2-3, with D possibly TRBD1 on 6 matching bases. V lost 1 base to trimming and J lost 2 bases, with 19 bases between them. Germline V gene data show CDR1 as GTSNPN and CDR2 as SVGIG (reference sequence). The CDR3 runs to 17 residues.

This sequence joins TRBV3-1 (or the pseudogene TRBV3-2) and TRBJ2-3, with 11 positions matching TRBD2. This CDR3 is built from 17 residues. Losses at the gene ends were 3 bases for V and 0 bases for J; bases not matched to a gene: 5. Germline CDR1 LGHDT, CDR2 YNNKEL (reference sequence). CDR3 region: CASSQLSGRASTDTQYF. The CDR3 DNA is TGTGCCAGCAGCCAGCTTAGCGGGAGGGCCAGCACAGATACGCAGTATTTT.

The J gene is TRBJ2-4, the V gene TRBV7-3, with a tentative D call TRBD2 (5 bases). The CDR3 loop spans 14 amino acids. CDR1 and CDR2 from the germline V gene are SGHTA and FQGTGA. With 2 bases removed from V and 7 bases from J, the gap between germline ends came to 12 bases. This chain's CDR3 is CASSLLGEDNIQYF. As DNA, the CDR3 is TGTGCCAGCAGCTTACTGGGAGAGGATAACATTCAGTACTTC.

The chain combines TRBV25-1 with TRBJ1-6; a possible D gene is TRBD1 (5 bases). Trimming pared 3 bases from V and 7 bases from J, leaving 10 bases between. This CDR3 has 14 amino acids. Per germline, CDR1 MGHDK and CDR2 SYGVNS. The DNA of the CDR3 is TGTGCCAGCAGTGATACGGCAGGGAATTCACCCCTCCACTTT. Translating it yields CASSDTAGNSPLHF.

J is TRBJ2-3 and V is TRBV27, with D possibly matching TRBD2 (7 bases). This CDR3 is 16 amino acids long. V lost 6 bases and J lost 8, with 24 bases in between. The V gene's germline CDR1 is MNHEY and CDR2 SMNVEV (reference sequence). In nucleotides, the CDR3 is TGTGCCAGCAGCCCCCCGGAGGGAGGGACACAGAGTACGCAGTATTTT. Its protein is CASSPPEGGTQSTQYF.